Listed here are 15 T cell receptor beta chains from one sample, sequenced in a study of response to subunit inactivated influenza vaccine. TCRdb processed the RT-PCR reads anew with MiXCR; each CDR3 protein has one entry. The profile shows roughly 700,000 distinct CDR3 sequences, more than 11% of them singletons. Source: PBMCs from blood, taken 14 days before vaccination. The receptors originated from a man between 50 and 59 years old who received an inactivated influenza vaccine.

The rearrangement links TRBV6-6 to TRBJ2-1; D is uncertain. Trimming left V 2 bases short and J 9 bases short, with 11 bases between. Germline lookup yields CDR1 MNHNY and CDR2 SVGAGI (reference sequence). This CDR3 is 13 amino acids long. The CDR3 spells CASSYALGVEQFF. Here the CDR3 DNA reads TGTGCCAGCAGTTACGCTCTAGGTGTTGAGCAGTTCTTC.

This clonotype has only a few counts. V is TRBV5-6 and J is TRBJ2-3, with 8 bases matching TRBD1. The CDR3 contains 17 residues. The germline gives CDR1 SGHDT, CDR2 YYEEEE. V gave up 7 bases and J gave up 1 base; unmatched junction bases: 14. Here the CDR3 reads CASGGLPQDRGTDTQYF. CDR3 DNA: TGTGCCAGCGGAGGACTCCCTCAGGACAGGGGCACAGATACGCAGTATTTT.

This sequence joins TRBV10-3 and TRBJ2-1; TRBD2 matches at 13 bases. This CDR3 contains 16 residues. Germline V gene sequence: CDR1 ENHRY, CDR2 SYGVKD. V dropped 7 bases and J dropped 5; count of bases not matched to a gene: 8. CDR3 DNA sequence: TGTGCCATCACTCAACCGGGACTAGCGGGACACAATGAGCAGTTCTTC. Amino acids: CAITQPGLAGHNEQFF.

The CDR3 DNA sequence: TGTGCCAGCAGCTTAGGCGGCCGGGACAGGGTATACACAGATACGCAGTATTTT. Amino acid sequence: CASSLGGRDRVYTDTQYF. The chain couples TRBV13 to TRBJ2-3, with 9 bases lining up with TRBD1. The CDR3 is made up of 18 amino acids. Unmatched junction bases numbered 9, after V lost 0 bases and J lost 2 bases. Germline lookup yields CDR1 PRHDT and CDR2 FYEKMQ (reference sequence).

V usage is TRBV7-2 and J usage is TRBJ2-1; 9 bases fit TRBD2. V shed 0 bases, J shed 4 bases, and the junction held 7 bases outside the gene matches. The CDR3 is 17 residues long. The germline V gene encodes CDR1 SGHTA and CDR2 FQGNSA. The CDR3 spells CASSLAWSSGAYNEQFF. Here the CDR3 DNA reads TGTGCCAGCAGCTTAGCGTGGTCTAGCGGGGCATACAATGAGCAGTTCTTC.

The gene calls are TRBV6-2 or TRBV6-3 and TRBJ2-7, with D hard to call. This CDR3 contains 11 residues. Per germline, CDR1 MNHEY and CDR2 SVGEGT. Trimming removed 2 bases from V and 7 bases from J, with 6 bases in between. This CDR3 reads CASSYLREQYF. In DNA form, the CDR3 reads TGTGCCAGCAGTTACCTAAGGGAGCAGTACTTC.

This clonotype was seen ten or more times. V usage is TRBV5-1 and J usage is TRBJ2-1, with TRBD1 matching over 8 bases. The CDR3 is 12 amino acids. CDR1 and CDR2 from the germline V gene are SGHRS and YFSETQ. Trimming cost V 4 bases and J 15 bases; bases outside gene matches: 9. The CDR3 is CASSADGQGPFF. CDR3 bases: TGCGCCAGCAGCGCGGACGGACAGGGACCGTTCTTC.

The chain couples TRBV2 to TRBJ2-1; D gene ambiguous. The CDR3 consists of 15 residues. Germline V CDR1 and CDR2: SNHLY, FYNNEI. Trimming left V 6 bases short and J 0 bases short, with 12 bases between. In DNA, the CDR3 is TGTGCCAGCAGGCCCGACCGGAGCTCCTACAATGAGCAGTTCTTC. Translated, it gives CASRPDRSSYNEQFF.

The chain joins TRBV6-1 to TRBJ2-7, with D perhaps matching TRBD1 (6 bases). The CDR3 spans 15 residues. Germline V gene data show CDR1 as MNHNS and CDR2 as SASEGT. V gave up 6 bases and J gave up 2 bases, with 17 bases separating them. Here the CDR3 DNA reads TGTGCCAGCAGCCCACAGGGAGTGGGGACCTACGAGCAGTACTTC. Residues: CASSPQGVGTYEQYF.

The table lists this clonotype with a few counts. The chain links TRBV19 to TRBJ2-4; D might be TRBD2 (6 bases). The CDR3 runs 18 residues. Trimming removed 3 bases from V and 0 bases from J, with 18 bases in between. Germline V gene lookup returns CDR1 LNHDA and CDR2 SQIVND (reference sequence). CDR3 region: CASSMGWRGRIAKNIQYF. CDR3 bases: TGTGCCAGTAGTATGGGCTGGAGAGGGAGGATAGCCAAAAACATTCAGTACTTC.

This clonotype was seen more than once but under ten times. CDR3 in DNA: TGTGCCAGCAGCCCCGGAGGGGCAGCATCCACCTATGGCTACACCTTC. It specifies CASSPGGAASTYGYTF. The chain links TRBV7-8 to TRBJ1-2; a possible D gene is TRBD1 (5 bases). The CDR3 sequence is 16 residues long. Trimming took 5 bases from V and 4 from J, leaving 20 bases between them. CDR1 and CDR2 (germline): SGHVS, FQNEAQ.

This clonotype was counted a few times. The gene calls are TRBV29-1 and TRBJ1-2; no reliable D call. In germline, CDR1 is SQVTM, CDR2 ANQGSEA. The length of the CDR3 is 12 residues. V was cut by 2 bases and J by 3 bases, with 7 bases left in between. The CDR3 sequence: CSVEQADYGYTF. The CDR3 coding sequence is TGCAGCGTTGAACAGGCAGACTATGGCTACACCTTC.

The rearrangement joins TRBV7-9 to TRBJ2-2; the D call may be TRBD1 or TRBD2 (5 bases each). Trimming pared 1 base from V and 2 bases from J, leaving 11 bases between. Germline V lookup: CDR1 SEHNR, CDR2 FQNEAQ (reference sequence). This CDR3 has 16 residues. CDR3 in DNA: TGTGCCAGCAGCTTAGGATGGGACGAAAACACCGGGGAGCTGTTTTTT. Protein product: CASSLGWDENTGELFF.

The V call is TRBV7-6, the J call TRBJ2-7; possible D gene TRBD1, 5 bases. Germline V lookup: CDR1 SGHVS, CDR2 FNYEAQ. V was cut by 1 base and J by 6 bases, with 16 bases left in between. This CDR3 region has 15 residues. This CDR3 reads CASSLEGQGRSEQYF. Here the CDR3 DNA reads TGTGCCAGCAGCTTAGAGGGTCAGGGAAGGTCCGAGCAGTACTTC.

This clonotype showed up just a few times. The chain combines TRBV28 with TRBJ2-7; D is perhaps TRBD1 (6 bases). Germline V gives CDR1 MDHEN, CDR2 SYDVKM. The CDR3 totals 10 residues. In DNA, the CDR3 is TGTGGCGTAGGGGGCTACGAGCAGTACTTC. It yields the protein CGVGGYEQYF.